The present T cell receptor beta chain was sequenced within a study of T-cell reconstitution after alpha-beta-depleted transplantation in children. During its preparation, the TCRbeta library received unique molecular identifiers. MiXCR was run by TCRdb on the PCR reads, yielding one entry per CDR3 protein. The sample holds hundreds of thousands of distinct CDR3 sequences, 10% to 15% seen once. This clonotype was seen many times. No antigen is known for it. Mismatch with germline at one junction end may stem from a read error. Study outcomes and limitations: Roughly two months post-transplant, alpha-beta T cells reportedly originated from several hundred graft clones that had expanded.

Sequencing was performed on PBMCs, mostly from graft donor cells, taken 360 days after TCRalphabeta/CD19-depleted stem cell transplant. The receptor was isolated from a male patient younger than 18 who had a stem cell transplant for acute myeloid leukemia, so the T cells may come from the graft donor.

The DNA of the CDR3 is TGTGCCAGCAGTTTGGACAGGGGGCTCTACGAGCAGTACTTC. Translation gives CASSLDRGLYEQYF. V usage is TRBV5-1 and J usage is TRBJ2-7, with TRBD1 matching 11 bases. CDR1 SGHRS and CDR2 YFSETQ come from the germline V gene. The CDR3 length is 14 residues.